These 21 T cell receptor beta chains were sequenced from one sample in a study of blood T cell repertoires in COVID-19. This table comes from immunoSEQ multiplex PCR, and its TCRdb copy is limited to in-frame clones, with some not included. The profile covers about 27,000 clones, with roughly 90% appearing a single time and 2.5% to 3.5% taken by the ten largest. Sequences were obtained from peripheral blood. Source of these receptors: a human donor in a cohort sampled during active COVID-19.

The V gene is TRBV28, the J gene TRBJ1-1; D is perhaps TRBD1 (5 bases). V lost 7 bases to trimming and J lost 4 bases, with 19 bases between them. Germline values: CDR1 MDHEN, CDR2 SYDVKM. The CDR3 consists of 15 residues. The CDR3 loop reads CASNSGIRGRTEAFF. CDR3 nucleotide sequence: TGTGCCAGCAACTCAGGGATTAGAGGTCGCACTGAAGCTTTCTTT.

CDR3 amino acids: CASSRGQGAMNTEAFF. In DNA form, the CDR3 reads TGTGCCAGCAGCCGAGGACAGGGGGCGATGAACACTGAAGCTTTCTTT. This chain connects TRBV4-2 to TRBJ1-1; 11 nucleotides agree with TRBD1. Losses at the gene ends were 4 bases for V and 0 bases for J; bases not matched to a gene: 4. CDR1 is LGHNA and CDR2 is YNFKEQ in the germline V gene. The length of the CDR3 is 16 residues.

In its sample, this clone was seen once. The genes are TRBV2 and TRBJ2-3; no clear D. In germline, CDR1 is SNHLY, CDR2 FYNNEI. V was trimmed by 4 bases and J by 4 bases, leaving 3 bases between them. This CDR3 is 11 amino acids long. CDR3 loop: CASSAADTQYF. CDR3 in DNA: TGTGCCAGCAGTGCCGCAGATACGCAGTATTTT.

This chain links TRBV29-1 with TRBJ2-1, with 9 bases identical to TRBD2. Germline loops: CDR1 SQVTM, CDR2 ANQGSEA. The CDR3 runs to 15 residues. Trimming cost V 2 bases and J 4 bases; bases outside gene matches: 6. The CDR3 loop reads CSVEKAGGAYNEQFF. The CDR3 region has the DNA TGCAGCGTTGAAAAAGCGGGGGGAGCGTACAATGAGCAGTTCTTC.

J is TRBJ2-3 and V is TRBV3-1 (or the pseudogene TRBV3-2); D not resolved. The CDR3 loop spans 16 amino acids. Germline CDR1 is LGHDT and CDR2 is YNNKEL (reference sequence). V shed 0 bases and J shed 4 bases, with 14 bases lying between them. The CDR3 is CASSQDGTLLPDTQYF. CDR3 nucleotides: TGTGCCAGCAGCCAAGATGGCACCCTCCTTCCAGATACGCAGTATTTT.

V is TRBV5-6 and J is TRBJ2-2; D remains unclear. Trimming removed 0 bases at V and 6 bases at J, with 3 bases between. This CDR3 region has 12 residues. Germline lookup yields CDR1 SGHDT and CDR2 YYEEEE. The CDR3 loop reads CASSLASGELFF. CDR3 nucleotides: TGTGCCAGCAGCTTGGCGTCCGGGGAGCTGTTTTTT.

The rearrangement uses TRBV11-2 and TRBJ2-2; weak D call: TRBD1 (6 bases). Per germline, CDR1 SGHAT and CDR2 FQNNGV. The V gene lost 2 bases and the J gene lost 5 bases, with 12 bases spanning the gap. This CDR3 region has 15 residues. CDR3 DNA sequence: TGTGCCAGCAGCTTAATTCAGGGGAATACCGGGGAGCTGTTTTTT. Translating it yields CASSLIQGNTGELFF.

This clone has only one observation. The V gene is TRBV29-1, the J gene TRBJ1-2; 7 bases fit TRBD1. Germline trimming cut 3 bases from V and 3 bases from J; bases unmatched to any gene: 4. There are 13 residues in the CDR3. In germline, CDR1 is SQVTM, CDR2 ANQGSEA. The CDR3: CSVDRTGDYGYTF. CDR3 DNA: TGCAGCGTTGATCGGACAGGTGACTATGGCTACACCTTC.

This clone has only one observation. This rearrangement joins TRBV7-9 to TRBJ1-1, with 7 bases matching TRBD1. V trimming: 2 bases; J trimming: 1 base; junction bases outside the gene matches: 4. The CDR3 is 15 amino acids. Germline-derived CDR1 and CDR2 are SEHNR and FQNEAQ (reference sequence). The CDR3 region has the DNA TGTGCCAGCAGCTTAATCACAGGGGCGAACACTGAAGCTTTCTTT. Translated: CASSLITGANTEAFF.

V is TRBV4-2 and J is TRBJ1-4, with a weak D call TRBD1 (5 bases). The CDR3 length is 16 residues. Trimming left V 4 bases short and J 4 bases short, with 16 bases between. CDR1 is LGHNA and CDR2 is YNFKEQ in the germline V gene. The CDR3: CASSLRLGRGNEKLFF. The DNA of the CDR3 is TGTGCCAGCAGCCTACGGCTGGGGCGCGGTAATGAAAAACTGTTTTTT.

This chain joins TRBV12-3 or TRBV12-4 and TRBJ1-4; no definite D call. V was clipped by 5 bases and J by 8 bases, with 6 bases between them. The CDR3 is 11 residues long. The CDR3 protein is CASSTTEKLFF. CDR3 coding DNA: TGTGCCAGCAGTACGACAGAAAAACTGTTTTTT.

This sequence joins TRBV21-1 and TRBJ2-7; TRBD2, the D gene given by the table, was not confirmed from the DNA. TRBV21-1 is annotated as a pseudogene. This CDR3 is built from 14 residues. CDR3: CASSKGLGRPEQYV. The CDR3 DNA sequence: TGTGCCAGCAGCAAGGGTCTCGGGAGGCCCGAGCAGTACGTC.

The V and J genes are TRBV25-1 and TRBJ2-3; TRBD2 matches at 8 bases. This CDR3 region has 16 residues. Germline CDR1 MGHDK, CDR2 SYGVNS. Trimming took 6 bases from V and 2 from J; bases not matched to a gene: 10. CDR3 nucleotides: TGTGCCAGCAGGAGAAAAGCGGGGGCGCACACAGATACGCAGTATTTT. Translating gives CASRRKAGAHTDTQYF.

This clone was picked up one time. The genes are TRBV2 and TRBJ1-2; tentatively, D is TRBD1 (6 bases). V gave up 5 bases and J gave up 3 bases, with 10 bases separating them. Germline CDR1 is SNHLY and CDR2 is FYNNEI. The CDR3 is 13 amino acids. The CDR3 loop reads CASSPQGDYGYTF. The CDR3 coding sequence is TGTGCCAGCAGTCCACAGGGAGACTATGGCTACACCTTC.

CDR3 loop: CTSSQVKRETQYF. CDR3 coding DNA: TGCACCAGCAGCCAAGTGAAACGGGAGACCCAGTACTTC. The chain joins TRBV1 to TRBJ2-5; no DNA check was done on the table's D call, TRBD2. TRBV1 is a listed pseudogene. The CDR3 length is 13 residues.

This chain joins TRBV15 and TRBJ1-6, with 7 nucleotides matching TRBD1. CDR1 and CDR2 (germline): LNHNV, YYDKDF (reference sequence). V was pared by 0 bases and J by 14 bases, with 10 bases of the junction left unmatched. This CDR3 has 15 residues. DNA of the CDR3: TGTGCCACCAGCAGAGATTGGACAGGCACCGAGTCCCTCCACTTT. Protein product: CATSRDWTGTESLHF.

The gene calls are TRBV13 and TRBJ1-2; D not resolved. This CDR3 spans 13 amino acids. CDR1 PRHDT and CDR2 FYEKMQ come from the germline V gene (reference sequence). Trimming cost V 2 bases and J 7 bases, with 11 bases left between them. CDR3 coding DNA: TGTGCCAGCAGCTTAAAAAGGAGGGTTGGCTACACCTTC. It translates to CASSLKRRVGYTF.

The rearrangement links TRBV11-2 to TRBJ2-3; D ambiguous. The V end was cut by 4 bases, the J end by 0 bases, with 8 bases between. This CDR3 region has 14 residues. Germline V gene lookup returns CDR1 SGHAT and CDR2 FQNNGV. The CDR3 DNA follows: TGTGCCAGCAGCTCCGTCGTTAGCACAGATACGCAGTATTTT. Its protein product is CASSSVVSTDTQYF.

This sequence joins TRBV10-1 and TRBJ2-3; TRBD1 matches 7 bases. CDR1 is WNHNN and CDR2 is SYGVQD in the germline V gene (reference sequence). The CDR3 runs 16 residues. The V segment lost 5 bases and the J segment 0 bases; nucleotides outside the gene matches: 8. In DNA, the CDR3 is TGCGCCAGCAGTCAACAGGGGCCGGCTAGCACAGATACGCAGTATTTT. It yields the protein CASSQQGPASTDTQYF.

The chain has TRBV6-6 and TRBJ1-3; D ambiguous. V lost 4 bases and J 4 bases, leaving 14 bases between the germline ends. The length of the CDR3 is 15 residues. The V gene's germline CDR1 is MNHNY and CDR2 SVGAGI (reference sequence). The CDR3 DNA sequence: TGTGCCAGCAGTTTATTAGGAGGGAACGGAAACACCATATATTTT. Its translation: CASSLLGGNGNTIYF.

The rearrangement links TRBV11-2 to TRBJ2-2; TRBD1 agrees at 9 bases. V shed 6 bases, J shed 6 bases, and the junction held 17 bases outside the gene matches. The CDR3 is 18 residues long. Germline assignment: CDR1 SGHAT and CDR2 FQNNGV. The CDR3 region is CASRTIRPGQGPAGELFF. The CDR3, as DNA: TGTGCCAGCAGGACAATTCGTCCGGGACAGGGTCCGGCCGGGGAGCTGTTTTTT.